The sequence of this T cell receptor (beta chain) was determined in a study of T cell repertoires in cytomegalovirus infection. Overall study: Selection of CMV epitopes for the study included recently identified HLA-C-restricted and well-studied HLA-B-restricted ones. Matching HLA type and CMV infection were both indicated by public TCR beta signatures. Findings and caveats of the study: CMV-specific TCR beta clonotypes restricted by HLA-C were the ones dominating the ex vivo response. Identification of carriers of CMV plus the relevant HLA was achieved through cumulative public TCR beta family frequency.

Notes on this clonotype: Its antigen is not known.

This CDR3 has 11 amino acids. Trimming left V 5 bases short and J 1 base short, with 6 bases between. Germline loops: CDR1 DFQATT, CDR2 SNEGSKA (reference sequence). MiXCR, applied by TCRdb to the reads, yields one record per CDR3 protein. Of hundreds of thousands of distinct CDR3 sequences listed, around a third are singletons. Material: cultured PBMCs, obtained from culture after CMV antigen stimulation. The genes are TRBV20-1 and TRBJ2-7; D gene uncertain. The source is a human donor in good health (CMV status not recorded). Some clones in this sample may be carry-over from other donors' samples. CDR3 amino acids: CSAGDSYEQYF. CDR3 bases: TGCAGTGCTGGGGATTCCTACGAGCAGTACTTC.